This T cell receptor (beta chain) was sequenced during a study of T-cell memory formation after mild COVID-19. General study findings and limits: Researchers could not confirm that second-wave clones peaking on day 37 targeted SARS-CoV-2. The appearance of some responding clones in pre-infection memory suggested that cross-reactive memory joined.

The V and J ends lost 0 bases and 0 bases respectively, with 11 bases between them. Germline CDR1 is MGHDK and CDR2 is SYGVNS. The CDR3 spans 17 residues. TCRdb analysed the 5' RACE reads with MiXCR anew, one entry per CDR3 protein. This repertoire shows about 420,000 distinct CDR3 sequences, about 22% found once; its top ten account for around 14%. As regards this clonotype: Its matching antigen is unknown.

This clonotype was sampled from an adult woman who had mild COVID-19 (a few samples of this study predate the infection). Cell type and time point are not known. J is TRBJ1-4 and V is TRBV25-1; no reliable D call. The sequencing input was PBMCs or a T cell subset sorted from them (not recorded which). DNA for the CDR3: TGTGCCAGCAGTGAATACGGCAAGGATTCAACTAATGAAAAACTGTTTTTT. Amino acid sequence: CASSEYGKDSTNEKLFF.